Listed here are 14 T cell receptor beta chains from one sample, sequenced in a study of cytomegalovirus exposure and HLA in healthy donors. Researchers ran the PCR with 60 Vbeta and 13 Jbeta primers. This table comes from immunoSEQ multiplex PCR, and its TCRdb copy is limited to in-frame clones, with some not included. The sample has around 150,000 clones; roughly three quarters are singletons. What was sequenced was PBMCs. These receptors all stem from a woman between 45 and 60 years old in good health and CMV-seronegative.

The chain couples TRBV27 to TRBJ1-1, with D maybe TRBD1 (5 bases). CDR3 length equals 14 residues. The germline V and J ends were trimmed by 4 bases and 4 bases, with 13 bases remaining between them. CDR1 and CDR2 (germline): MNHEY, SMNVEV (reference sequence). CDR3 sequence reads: CASSSQAGGTEAFF. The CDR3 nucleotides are TGTGCCAGCAGTTCACAGGCGGGGGGCACTGAAGCTTTCTTT.

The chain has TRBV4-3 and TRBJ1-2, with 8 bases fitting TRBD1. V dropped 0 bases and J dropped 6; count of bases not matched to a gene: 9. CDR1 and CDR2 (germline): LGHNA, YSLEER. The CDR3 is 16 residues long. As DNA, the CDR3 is TGCGCCAGCAGCCAAGATCAGTCAGGGGGCGTTAATGGCTACACCTTC. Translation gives CASSQDQSGGVNGYTF.

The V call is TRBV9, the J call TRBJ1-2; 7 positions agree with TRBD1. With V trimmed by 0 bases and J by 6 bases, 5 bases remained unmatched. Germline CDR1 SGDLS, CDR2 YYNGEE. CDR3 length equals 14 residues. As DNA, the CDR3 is TGTGCCAGCAGCGTAGAAACAGGGGTTGATGGCTACACCTTC. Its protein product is CASSVETGVDGYTF.

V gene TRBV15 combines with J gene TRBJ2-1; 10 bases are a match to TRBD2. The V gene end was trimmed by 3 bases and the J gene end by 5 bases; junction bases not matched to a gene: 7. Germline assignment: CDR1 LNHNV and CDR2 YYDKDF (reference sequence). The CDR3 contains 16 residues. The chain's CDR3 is CATSRDLAGANNEQFF. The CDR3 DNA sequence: TGTGCCACCAGCAGGGACCTAGCGGGGGCCAACAATGAGCAGTTCTTC.

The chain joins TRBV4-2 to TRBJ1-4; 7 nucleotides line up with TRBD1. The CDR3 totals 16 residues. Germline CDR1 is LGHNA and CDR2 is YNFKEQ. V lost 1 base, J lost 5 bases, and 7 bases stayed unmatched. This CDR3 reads CASSQARTGQNEKLFF. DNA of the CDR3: TGTGCCAGCAGCCAAGCCCGGACAGGCCAGAATGAAAAACTGTTTTTT.

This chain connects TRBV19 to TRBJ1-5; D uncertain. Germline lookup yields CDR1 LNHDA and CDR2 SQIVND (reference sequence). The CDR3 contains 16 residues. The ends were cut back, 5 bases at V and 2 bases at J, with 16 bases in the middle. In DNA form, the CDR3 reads TGTGCCAGTAGTTCCGTTCCCTCGGTAGGCAATCAGCCCCAGCATTTT. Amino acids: CASSSVPSVGNQPQHF.

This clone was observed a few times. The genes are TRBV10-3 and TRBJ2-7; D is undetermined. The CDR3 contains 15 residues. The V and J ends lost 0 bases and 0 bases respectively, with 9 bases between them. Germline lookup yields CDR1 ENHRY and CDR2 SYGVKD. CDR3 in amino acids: CAISESVQSSYEQYF. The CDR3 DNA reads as TGTGCCATCAGTGAGTCGGTACAGTCCTCCTACGAGCAGTACTTC.

The DNA of the CDR3 is TGTGCCAGCTCCCCTGAGACAGGGGTGGAGGAAAAACTGTTTTTT. Translating gives CASSPETGVEEKLFF. The rearrangement uses TRBV18 and TRBJ1-4, with 8 positions matching TRBD1. Trimming took 6 bases from V and 8 from J; bases not matched to a gene: 11. CDR3 length: 15 residues. Germline-derived CDR1 and CDR2 are KGHSH and LQKENI.

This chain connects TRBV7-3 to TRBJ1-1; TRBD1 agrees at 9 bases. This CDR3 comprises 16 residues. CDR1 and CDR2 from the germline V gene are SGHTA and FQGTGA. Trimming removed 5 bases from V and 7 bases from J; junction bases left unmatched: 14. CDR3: CASSREPGQGIDEAFF. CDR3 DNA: TGTGCCAGCAGCCGAGAACCGGGACAGGGTATCGATGAAGCTTTCTTT.

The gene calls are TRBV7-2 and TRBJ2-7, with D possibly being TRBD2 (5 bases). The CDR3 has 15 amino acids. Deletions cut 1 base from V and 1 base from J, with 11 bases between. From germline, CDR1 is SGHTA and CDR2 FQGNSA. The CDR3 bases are TGTGCCAGCAGCTTAGACGGGATGTCGTCCTACGAGCAGTACTTC. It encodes CASSLDGMSSYEQYF.

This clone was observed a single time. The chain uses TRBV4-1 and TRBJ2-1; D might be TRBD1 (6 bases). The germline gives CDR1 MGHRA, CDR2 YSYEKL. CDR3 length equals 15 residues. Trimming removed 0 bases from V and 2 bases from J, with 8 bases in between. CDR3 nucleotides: TGCGCCAGCAGCCAAGATGAGGGGGCCTACAATGAGCAGTTCTTC. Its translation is CASSQDEGAYNEQFF.

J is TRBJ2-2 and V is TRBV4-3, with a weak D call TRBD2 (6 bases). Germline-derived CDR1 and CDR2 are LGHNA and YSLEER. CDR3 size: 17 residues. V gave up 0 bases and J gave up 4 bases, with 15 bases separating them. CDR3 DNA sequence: TGCGCCAGCAGCCAAGAATATGGCGGGGTTATCACCGGGGAGCTGTTTTTT. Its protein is CASSQEYGGVITGELFF.

The CDR3 DNA reads TGTGCCACCAGCAGAGATAGAGCAAATAGCAATCAGCCCCAGCATTTT. Its translation is CATSRDRANSNQPQHF. J is TRBJ1-5 and V is TRBV15; D is ambiguous. There are 16 residues in the CDR3. Between the trimmed V and J ends, which lost 0 bases and 0 bases, there was a span of 9 bases. Germline V gene data show CDR1 as LNHNV and CDR2 as YYDKDF (reference sequence). Using reference TRBV15 and TRBJ1-5 for the parts outside the CDR3, the full variable domain is DAMVIQNPRYQVTQFGKPVTLSCSQTLNHNVMYWYQQKSSQAPKLLFHYYDKDFNNEADTPDNFQSRRPNTSFCFLDIRSPGLGDTAMYLCATSRDRANSNQPQHFGDGTRLSIL.

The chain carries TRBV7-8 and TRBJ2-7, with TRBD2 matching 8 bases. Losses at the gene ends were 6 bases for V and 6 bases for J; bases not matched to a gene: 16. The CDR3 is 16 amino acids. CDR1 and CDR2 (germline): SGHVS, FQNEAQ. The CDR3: CASRLTRGLGVTEQYF. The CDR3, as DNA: TGTGCCAGCAGGCTCACGCGGGGACTAGGGGTGACCGAGCAGTACTTC.